This is a list of T cell receptor beta chains from one sample in a study of neoadjuvant anti-PD-1 for oral cavity cancer. The table came from immunoSEQ multiplex PCR; TCRdb's copy has only in-frame clones and leaves some out. The sample holds 20,000 to 25,000 clones, more than 35% seen once. This specimen was tumor tissue, taken after nivolumab (anti-PD-1) treatment. Receptor source: a person aged 35 to 85 with oral cavity squamous cell carcinoma. Both conserved end residues are part of each CDR3. D genes are given only for firm matches. Clone size is stated in some rows and not others, as once, few, many or a class when expanded.

v_gene,d_gene,j_gene,abundance,CDR3aa,CDR3nt
TRBV7-9,TRBD2,TRBJ2-5,NA,CASSLLAGVETQYF,TGTGCCAGCAGCTTACTAGCGGGGGTAGAGACCCAGTACTTC
TRBV4-3,TRBD1,TRBJ2-7,NA,CASSQAGQDGYEQYF,TGCGCCAGCAGCCAGGCCGGACAGGACGGCTACGAGCAGTACTTC
TRBV4-1,TRBD1,TRBJ1-1,NA,CASSQGQGAFTEAFF,TGCGCCAGCAGCCAAGGACAGGGGGCTTTCACTGAAGCTTTCTTT
TRBV11-2,TRBD2,TRBJ2-1,NA,CASSLLRLAGALTANEQFF,TGTGCCAGCAGCTTATTAAGGCTAGCGGGGGCCCTTACTGCGAATGAGCAGTTCTTC
TRBV5-4,NA,TRBJ2-1,NA,CASNFRGTYNEQFF,TGTGCCAGCAACTTCCGGGGGACCTACAATGAGCAGTTCTTC
TRBV6-1,NA,TRBJ1-2,NA,CASIPASNNYGYTF,TGTGCCAGCATCCCCGCCAGCAATAACTATGGCTACACCTTC
TRBV5-6,TRBD1,TRBJ1-2,NA,CASSPWDRPSYGYTF,TGTGCCAGCAGCCCCTGGGACAGACCCAGCTATGGCTACACCTTC
TRBV7-8,TRBD1,TRBJ2-1,NA,CASSLSFGSIYGTGFLNEQFF,TGTGCCAGCAGCTTAAGTTTTGGGTCTATTTATGGGACAGGGTTCTTGAATGAGCAGTTCTTC
TRBV5-5,NA,TRBJ1-5,NA,CASSLGTASQPQHF,TGTGCCAGCAGCTTGGGGACAGCTTCCCAGCCCCAGCATTTT
TRBV7-2,NA,TRBJ1-1,NA,CASSFTGNPEAFF,TGTGCCAGCAGCTTTACAGGGAACCCTGAAGCTTTCTTT
TRBV9,NA,TRBJ2-1,few,CASSATQGAKQFF,TGTGCCAGCAGCGCCACCCAAGGGGCGAAGCAGTTCTTC
TRBV6-5,NA,TRBJ2-7,NA,CASSYSIFGAYEQYF,TGTGCCAGCAGTTACTCGATTTTCGGTGCCTACGAGCAGTACTTC
TRBV4-2,TRBD2,TRBJ2-1,NA,CASSQEAASGAPVF,TGTGCCAGCAGCCAAGAAGCGGCTAGCGGGGCACCAGTCTTC
TRBV27,TRBD2,TRBJ2-7,NA,CASSLRLAVGYEQYF,TGTGCCAGCAGTTTGAGACTAGCCGTAGGGTACGAGCAGTACTTC
TRBV30,NA,TRBJ1-2,NA,CAWSVGIPEGYTF,TGTGCCTGGAGTGTCGGGATTCCGGAGGGCTACACCTTC
TRBV30,TRBD1,TRBJ1-2,NA,CAWSVEGAGYTF,TGTGCCTGGAGTGTAGAGGGGGCCGGCTACACCTTC
TRBV29-1,NA,TRBJ2-7,few,CSVTPLQGALYEQYF,TGCAGCGTTACCCCCCTACAGGGAGCCCTCTACGAGCAGTACTTC
TRBV5-1,NA,TRBJ2-3,once,CASSLLVLGTSTDTQYF,TGCGCCAGCAGCTTGTTGGTCCTTGGGACTAGCACAGATACGCAGTATTTT
TRBV27,NA,TRBJ2-7,NA,CASRLGYEQYF,TGTGCCAGCAGGTTGGGCTACGAGCAGTACTTC
TRBV11-3,NA,TRBJ2-2,NA,CASSLAVGIWTGELFF,TGTGCCAGCAGCTTAGCTGTCGGGATTTGGACCGGGGAGCTGTTTTTT
TRBV15,NA,TRBJ1-3,NA,CATSSVGSGNTIYF,TGTGCCACCAGCAGTGTAGGATCTGGAAACACCATATATTTT
TRBV12-5,TRBD2,TRBJ2-5,few,CASASGTSGVRETQYF,TGTGCTAGTGCCTCTGGGACTAGCGGGGTCAGGGAGACCCAGTACTTC
TRBV29-1,NA,TRBJ1-4,NA,CSVGGGRGEKLFF,TGCAGCGTTGGGGGCGGTAGGGGTGAAAAACTGTTTTTT
TRBV19,NA,TRBJ1-1,NA,CASSTPGHGPNTEAFF,TGTGCCAGTAGTACCCCGGGACATGGTCCGAACACTGAAGCTTTCTTT
TRBV13,NA,TRBJ2-7,NA,CASSFGRDYEQYF,TGTGCCAGCAGCTTCGGACGGGACTACGAGCAGTACTTC
TRBV7-2,NA,TRBJ1-1,NA,CASSFSGSMNTEAFF,TGTGCCAGCAGCTTTAGCGGATCAATGAACACTGAAGCTTTCTTT
TRBV5-4,NA,TRBJ1-2,few,CASSLGPMDSYGYTF,TGTGCCAGCAGCTTGGGCCCGATGGACAGCTATGGCTACACCTTC
TRBV5-1,TRBD2,TRBJ2-3,NA,CASSLTSGTDTQYF,TGCGCCAGCAGCTTGACTAGCGGAACAGATACGCAGTATTTT
TRBV4-3,NA,TRBJ1-4,many,CASSRQVIWSPNEKLFF,TGCGCCAGCAGCCGGCAGGTCATCTGGAGCCCTAATGAAAAACTGTTTTTT
TRBV7-8,TRBD1,TRBJ1-2,NA,CASTRQGYYGYTF,TGTGCCAGCACCCGACAGGGGTACTATGGCTACACCTTC
TRBV28,TRBD1,TRBJ1-1,few,CEARQGTNTEAFF,TGTGAAGCCCGACAGGGTACGAACACTGAAGCTTTCTTT
TRBV2,NA,TRBJ1-1,few,CASSVGGIGNTEAFF,TGTGCCAGCAGTGTTGGGGGCATAGGGAACACTGAAGCTTTCTTT
TRBV28,NA,TRBJ1-2,NA,CASSGGRQTEITGYTF,TGTGCCAGTTCGGGGGGCAGGCAAACGGAAATAACGGGCTACACCTTC
TRBV6-4,NA,TRBJ2-5,NA,CASSQPGQQETQYF,TGTGCCAGCAGTCAACCGGGACAACAAGAGACCCAGTACTTC
TRBV4-3,NA,TRBJ2-3,few,CASSQDIALPRDTQYF,TGCGCCAGCAGCCAAGATATTGCCCTACCCAGGGATACGCAGTATTTT
TRBV27,TRBD1,TRBJ2-7,many,CASSSQGAPYDEQYF,TGTGCCAGCAGTTCCCAGGGGGCCCCCTACGACGAGCAGTACTTC
TRBV9,NA,TRBJ2-2,NA,CASSPLLGSSTGELFF,TGTGCCAGCAGCCCACTTCTCGGGTCCTCAACCGGGGAGCTGTTTTTT
TRBV4-3,NA,TRBJ1-1,NA,CASSRGRTSAENTEAFF,TGCGCCAGCAGCCGAGGTCGCACCTCGGCAGAGAACACTGAAGCTTTCTTT
TRBV5-1,NA,TRBJ1-2,few,CASSLEAANYGYTF,TGCGCCAGCAGCTTGGAGGCGGCCAACTATGGCTACACCTTC
TRBV5-8,TRBD2,TRBJ2-1,NA,CASSQTSQPVF,TGTGCCAGCAGCCAGACTAGCCAACCCGTCTTC
TRBV5-1,TRBD2,TRBJ2-1,NA,CASSLAGLADINGNEQFF,TGCGCCAGCAGCTTGGCGGGACTAGCGGACATCAACGGGAATGAGCAGTTCTTC
TRBV13,NA,TRBJ2-3,NA,CASSLSAADTQYF,TGTGCCAGCAGCTTATCTGCGGCAGATACGCAGTATTTT
TRBV9,TRBD1,TRBJ2-1,NA,CASSAPHGTGPNEQFF,TGTGCCAGCAGCGCCCCCCACGGGACAGGGCCCAATGAGCAGTTCTTC
TRBV6-1,TRBD1,TRBJ1-4,NA,CAIRMGTAENEKLFF,TGTGCCATCAGGATGGGGACAGCTGAAAATGAAAAACTGTTTTTT
TRBV5-1,TRBD1,TRBJ1-2,NA,CASSLGQGAYGYTF,TGCGCCAGCAGCTTGGGTCAGGGGGCCTATGGCTACACCTTC
TRBV11-2,TRBD2,TRBJ2-5,NA,CASSLGRGGLETQYF,TGTGCCAGCAGCTTAGGCCGGGGGGGGCTGGAGACCCAGTACTTC
TRBV7-3,TRBD2,TRBJ2-2,NA,CASSPGGAGGGELFF,TGTGCCAGCAGCCCGGGGGGAGCGGGAGGCGGGGAGCTGTTTTTT